One T cell receptor (beta chain) is described in this entry. The record originates from a study of cytomegalovirus exposure and HLA in healthy donors. Sequencing used immunoSEQ multiplex PCR; TCRdb keeps in-frame clones, though not all of them. Here the sample spans about 200,000 clones, about three quarters being singletons. Germline V gene data show CDR1 as SGHRS and CDR2 as YFSETQ. With 0 bases removed from V and 4 bases from J, the gap between germline ends came to 11 bases. This CDR3 has 14 amino acids. The clonotype originates from a woman aged 25 to 45 in good health and CMV-seronegative. Sequenced: PBMCs. The rearrangement uses TRBV5-1 and TRBJ2-7; TRBD1 is a possible D gene (6 bases). The CDR3 region is CASSLDRDMYEQYF. The CDR3 nucleotides are TGCGCCAGCAGCTTGGACAGGGATATGTACGAGCAGTACTTC.